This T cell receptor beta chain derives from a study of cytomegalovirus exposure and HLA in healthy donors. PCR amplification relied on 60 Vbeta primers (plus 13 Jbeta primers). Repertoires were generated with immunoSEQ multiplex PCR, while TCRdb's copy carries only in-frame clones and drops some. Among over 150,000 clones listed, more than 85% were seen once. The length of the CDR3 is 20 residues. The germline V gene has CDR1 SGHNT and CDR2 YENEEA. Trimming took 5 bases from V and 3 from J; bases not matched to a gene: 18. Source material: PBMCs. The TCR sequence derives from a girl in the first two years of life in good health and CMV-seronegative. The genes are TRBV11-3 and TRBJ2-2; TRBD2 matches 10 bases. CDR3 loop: CASSAQLAGYYHLDTGELFF. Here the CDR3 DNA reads TGTGCCAGCAGCGCACAACTAGCGGGGTACTACCACCTCGACACCGGGGAGCTGTTTTTT.